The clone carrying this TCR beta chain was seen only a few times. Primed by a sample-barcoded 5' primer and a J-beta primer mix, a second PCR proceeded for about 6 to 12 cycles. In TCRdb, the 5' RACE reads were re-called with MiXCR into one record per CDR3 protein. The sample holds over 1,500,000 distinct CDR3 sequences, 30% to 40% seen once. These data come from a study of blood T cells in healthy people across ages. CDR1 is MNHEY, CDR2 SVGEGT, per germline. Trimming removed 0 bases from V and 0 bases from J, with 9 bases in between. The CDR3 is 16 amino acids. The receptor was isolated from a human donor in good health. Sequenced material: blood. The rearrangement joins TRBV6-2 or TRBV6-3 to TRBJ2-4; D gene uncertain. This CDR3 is CASSYSNARAKNIQYF. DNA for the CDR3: TGTGCCAGCAGTTACTCGAATGCCCGAGCCAAAAACATTCAGTACTTC.